Reported below is one TCR beta chain. The record originates from a study of control samples from healthy donors and cancer patients. Here immunoSEQ multiplex PCR was the method, and the copy in TCRdb shows in-frame clones only, minus some. The sample shows approximately 84,000 clones, about nine tenths of them seen only once. Trimming shortened V by 4 bases and J by 1 base, and 10 bases separated the two germline ends. The CDR3 has 14 amino acids. The germline CDR1 and CDR2 sequences are LGHDT and YNNKEL (reference sequence). The source is a man younger than 40 in good health. The chain uses TRBV3-1 (or the pseudogene TRBV3-2) and TRBJ1-1; D is perhaps TRBD1 (6 bases). The sequenced material came from blood. As DNA, the CDR3 is TGTGCCAGCAGCCGAGGACAGCAGAACACTGAAGCTTTCTTT. Protein sequence: CASSRGQQNTEAFF.